The 27 T cell receptor beta chains listed next were all sequenced from one sample in a study of OX40 agonist ivuxolimab in advanced cancers. Clones were read by immunoSEQ multiplex PCR, and TCRdb kept only the in-frame ones, dropping some. Here the sample spans about 60,000 clones, approximately 91% being singletons. The specimen comprised CD4+ or CD8+ T cells sorted from blood, sampled in a trial of the OX40 agonist ivuxolimab. All receptors derive from an adult with an advanced solid tumor such as melanoma, head and neck, liver or kidney cancer.

With regard to this clone: Different DNA sequences within this sample yield the same CDR3. The V call is TRBV27, the J call TRBJ1-3; no firm D call. Per germline, CDR1 MNHEY and CDR2 SMNVEV (reference sequence). Trimming pared 0 bases from V and 2 bases from J, leaving 8 bases between. The CDR3 spans 15 residues. The CDR3, as DNA: TGTGCCAGCAGTTTATCCGGAGGCACTGGAAACACCATATATTTT. Translated, it gives CASSLSGGTGNTIYF.

The chain employs TRBV4-1 and TRBJ2-7, with D hard to call. CDR1 is MGHRA and CDR2 is YSYEKL in the germline V gene. This CDR3 contains 17 residues. Trimming stripped 1 base from V and 3 bases from J, with 19 bases between. The CDR3 reads CASSQGPALGKNYEQYF. Here the CDR3 DNA reads TGCGCCAGCAGCCAAGGACCCGCCCTGGGGAAGAACTACGAGCAGTACTTC.

The chain has TRBV28 and TRBJ2-1; TRBD1 is a possible D gene (6 bases). V lost 2 bases, J lost 7 bases, and 15 bases lay in between. This CDR3 region has 15 residues. The germline V gene encodes CDR1 MDHEN and CDR2 SYDVKM. The CDR3 sequence: CASSLPPGVENEQFF. The CDR3 nucleotides are TGTGCCAGCAGTTTACCCCCAGGGGTGGAGAATGAGCAGTTCTTC.

The chain employs TRBV9 and TRBJ1-1, with 10 bases matching TRBD1. Unmatched junction bases numbered 2, after V lost 0 bases and J lost 3 bases. CDR3 length: 15 residues. Germline values: CDR1 SGDLS, CDR2 YYNGEE. The CDR3 loop reads CASSVEGTGDTEAFF. The DNA for the CDR3 is TGTGCCAGCAGCGTAGAGGGGACAGGGGACACTGAAGCTTTCTTT.

The chain is built from TRBV27 and TRBJ2-3; D gene uncertain. V was clipped by 5 bases and J by 6 bases, with 12 bases between them. CDR1 is MNHEY and CDR2 is SMNVEV in the germline V gene (reference sequence). The CDR3 loop spans 13 amino acids. For the CDR3, the DNA is TGTGCCAGCAGTATCGCAACCCTGGATACGCAGTATTTT. It specifies CASSIATLDTQYF.

This chain uses TRBV4-3 with TRBJ2-7, with TRBD2 matching over 13 bases. V was clipped by 3 bases and J by 2 bases; unmatched bases: 1. CDR1 is LGHNA and CDR2 is YSLEER in the germline V gene. The CDR3 sequence is 15 residues long. The CDR3 nucleotides read TGCGCCAGCAGCCAGGGACTAGCGGGACCCTACGAGCAGTACTTC. It is translated as CASSQGLAGPYEQYF.

This chain links TRBV6-5 with TRBJ2-1; 7 bases map to TRBD1. The germline V gene encodes CDR1 MNHEY and CDR2 SVGAGI. V lost 6 bases and J lost 7; bases outside the gene matches: 9. The CDR3 totals 14 residues. CDR3 sequence: CASRIQGLGNEQFF. The CDR3 DNA follows: TGTGCCAGCAGAATACAGGGGTTAGGAAATGAGCAGTTCTTC.

The chain links TRBV7-9 to TRBJ2-1, with D unresolved. Germline V CDR1 and CDR2: SEHNR, FQNEAQ (reference sequence). The CDR3 runs 12 residues. The V gene lost 2 bases and the J gene lost 7 bases, with 6 bases spanning the gap. The CDR3 is CASSLSGNEQFF. For the CDR3, the DNA is TGTGCCAGCAGCTTAAGTGGAAATGAGCAGTTCTTC. The full variable domain, with the rest looked up from reference TRBV7-9 and TRBJ2-1, is DTGVSQNPRHKITKRGQNVTFRCDPISEHNRLYWYRQTLGQGPEFLTYFQNEAQLEKSRLLSDRFSAERPKGSFSTLEIQRTEQGDSAMYLCASSLSGNEQFFGPGTRLTVL.

This chain links TRBV5-1 with TRBJ2-1, with D tentatively TRBD2 (5 bases). V gave up 4 bases and J gave up 2 bases, with 7 bases separating them. Germline CDR1 SGHRS, CDR2 YFSETQ. The CDR3 spans 13 residues. This CDR3 is CASSPGTYNEQFF. CDR3 sequence (DNA): TGCGCCAGCAGCCCGGGGACCTACAATGAGCAGTTCTTC.

The rearrangement joins TRBV2 to TRBJ2-2; no reliable D call. The CDR3 has 14 residues. V lost 3 bases, J lost 2 bases, and 7 bases lay in between. Per the germline V gene, CDR1 is SNHLY and CDR2 is FYNNEI. CDR3 DNA: TGTGCCAGCAGTGATGTCTACAACACCGGGGAGCTGTTTTTT. This translates into CASSDVYNTGELFF.

The chain is built from TRBV11-1 and TRBJ2-5; TRBD1 aligns across 7 bases. Germline V gene sequence: CDR1 SGHAT, CDR2 FQDESV (reference sequence). Trimming removed 0 bases from V and 4 bases from J; junction bases left unmatched: 5. This CDR3 spans 15 amino acids. The CDR3 coding sequence is TGTGCCAGCAGCTTAGCACCTGGGACAGTAGAGACCCAGTACTTC. Translating it yields CASSLAPGTVETQYF.

This chain's CDR3 is CASSTQGGVNEQFF. The CDR3 DNA is TGTGCCAGTAGTACGCAGGGAGGGGTCAATGAGCAGTTCTTC. This sequence joins TRBV19 and TRBJ2-1, with 7 bases fitting TRBD2. The V gene's germline CDR1 is LNHDA and CDR2 SQIVND (reference sequence). Trimming at V came to 4 bases and at J to 6 bases, leaving 6 bases not matched to a gene. The CDR3 runs to 14 residues.

The rearrangement joins TRBV28 to TRBJ2-1; D is unclear. Trimming took 2 bases from V and 7 from J, leaving 9 bases between them. Germline V gene data show CDR1 as MDHEN and CDR2 as SYDVKM. CDR3 length equals 13 residues. CDR3 sequence: CASSLGPFNEQFF. CDR3 sequence (DNA): TGTGCCAGCAGTTTAGGGCCCTTTAATGAGCAGTTCTTC. Combining the CDR3 with reference TRBV28 and TRBJ2-1 gives the whole variable domain DVKVTQSSRYLVKRTGEKVFLECVQDMDHENMFWYRQDPGLGLRLIYFSYDVKMKEKGDIPEGYSVSREKKERFSLILESASTNQTSMYLCASSLGPFNEQFFGPGTRLTVL.

The J gene is TRBJ2-4, the V gene TRBV4-1; 9 bases agree with TRBD2. The CDR3 spans 17 residues. V shed 3 bases, J shed 10 bases, and the junction held 16 bases outside the gene matches. CDR1 is MGHRA, CDR2 YSYEKL, per germline. The CDR3 DNA follows: TGCGCCAGCAGCCAGTCGGGAAGCCTAGCGGGGCGTTCGATTCAGTACTTC. It translates to CASSQSGSLAGRSIQYF.

The rearrangement links TRBV19 to TRBJ2-4, with unresolved D. The CDR3 length is 11 residues. Germline V gene lookup returns CDR1 LNHDA and CDR2 SQIVND (reference sequence). The V end was cut by 1 base, the J end by 10 bases, with 5 bases between. CDR3 amino acids: CASSIGWIQYF. The CDR3 DNA reads as TGTGCCAGTAGTATAGGTTGGATTCAGTACTTC.

The genes are TRBV6-4 and TRBJ1-1; 8 bases line up with TRBD1. Germline CDR1 reads MRHNA; CDR2 reads SNTAGT. The length of the CDR3 is 14 residues. J gave up 1 base and V 4 bases, and 2 bases lay outside the gene matches. In nucleotides, the CDR3 is TGTGCCAGCAGTGGCGGACAGGGGAACACTGAAGCTTTCTTT. Translation: CASSGGQGNTEAFF.

The J gene is TRBJ2-7, the V gene TRBV28; D is uncertain. This CDR3 is 15 amino acids long. V was pared by 5 bases and J by 1 base, with 15 bases between. CDR1 is MDHEN, CDR2 SYDVKM, per germline. CDR3 protein: CASSPGSTVSYEQYV. The CDR3 DNA is TGTGCCAGCAGTCCCGGGTCTACCGTTTCCTACGAGCAGTACGTC.

The chain recombines TRBV5-4 with TRBJ2-1; D gene ambiguous. The CDR3 consists of 13 residues. Per the germline V gene, CDR1 is SGHNT and CDR2 is YYREEE (reference sequence). The V end was cut by 1 base, the J end by 4 bases, with 6 bases between. CDR3 in amino acids: CASSLSSYNEQFF. For the CDR3, the DNA is TGTGCCAGCAGCTTGAGCAGTTACAATGAGCAGTTCTTC. The whole variable domain, remainder taken from reference TRBV5-4 and TRBJ2-1, is ETGVTQSPTHLIKTRGQQVTLRCSSQSGHNTVSWYQQALGQGPQFIFQYYREEENGRGNFPPRFSGLQFPNYSSELNVNALELDDSALYLCASSLSSYNEQFFGPGTRLTVL.

This clone was detected only once. This sequence joins TRBV4-3 and TRBJ2-7, with 11 bases fitting TRBD1. The junction had 4 bases not matched to a gene; V was cut back by 0 bases and J by 3 bases. CDR1 and CDR2 (germline): LGHNA, YSLEER. CDR3 length: 16 amino acids. The CDR3 nucleotides are TGCGCCAGCAGCCAAGATAGTGGGACAGGGGGCTACGAGCAGTACTTC. This sequence encodes CASSQDSGTGGYEQYF.

V and J are TRBV2 and TRBJ2-7, with TRBD1 matching over 9 bases. The V gene end was trimmed by 9 bases and the J gene end by 4 bases; junction bases not matched to a gene: 10. This CDR3 spans 14 amino acids. Germline CDR1 is SNHLY and CDR2 is FYNNEI. The CDR3 DNA reads as TGTGCCAGACGGATCTCGACAGGGGGATACGAGCAGTACTTC. Translated, it gives CARRISTGGYEQYF.

The chain couples TRBV4-1 to TRBJ2-1; 7 positions agree with TRBD1. The CDR3 contains 14 residues. V was pared by 0 bases and J by 9 bases, with 5 bases of the junction left unmatched. Germline V lookup: CDR1 MGHRA, CDR2 YSYEKL. CDR3 DNA: TGCGCCAGCAGCCAAGATTTGGCAGGGGGTGAGCAGTTCTTC. It yields the protein CASSQDLAGGEQFF.

The chain employs TRBV21-1 and TRBJ1-2. TRBV21-1 is deemed a pseudogene. The CDR3 runs to 15 residues. The CDR3 DNA reads TGTGCCAGCACCCTCAGGAGAGGCAGTAACTATGGCTACACCTTC. This translates into CASTLRRGSNYGYTF.

The CDR3 is CASSFGQGASGANVLTF. The DNA for the CDR3 is TGTGCCAGCAGCTTTGGGCAGGGGGCGAGTGGGGCCAACGTCCTGACTTTC. The chain combines TRBV7-9 with TRBJ2-6; 8 nucleotides align to TRBD1. The CDR3 contains 17 residues. Germline-derived CDR1 and CDR2 are SEHNR and FQNEAQ (reference sequence). J was trimmed by 3 bases and V by 3 bases; bases with no gene match: 7.

This chain joins TRBV6-5 and TRBJ2-7; D not certain. V shed 0 bases and J shed 2 bases, with 8 bases lying between them. This CDR3 has 14 amino acids. Germline CDR1 reads MNHEY; CDR2 reads SVGAGI. The CDR3 DNA follows: TGTGCCAGCAGTTACTCGACAAGGGCCTACGAGCAGTACTTC. Protein: CASSYSTRAYEQYF.

The V call is TRBV28, the J call TRBJ2-7, with D possibly called TRBD1 or TRBD2 (6 bases each). The CDR3 runs to 15 residues. Germline values: CDR1 MDHEN, CDR2 SYDVKM. Trimming took 2 bases from V and 2 from J, leaving 13 bases between them. CDR3 sequence reads: CASSLTGTPPYEQYF. The CDR3 region has the DNA TGTGCCAGCAGTTTAACAGGGACTCCCCCCTACGAGCAGTACTTC.

The chain carries TRBV28 and TRBJ1-4; D unclear. The CDR3 covers 15 residues. Deletions cut 6 bases from V and 0 bases from J, with 11 bases between. Germline assignment: CDR1 MDHEN and CDR2 SYDVKM. CDR3 bases: TGTGCCAGCAGGGGGTCGACACCAACTAATGAAAAACTGTTTTTT. Its translation: CASRGSTPTNEKLFF. Full variable domain (outside the CDR3, taken from reference TRBV28 and TRBJ1-4): DVKVTQSSRYLVKRTGEKVFLECVQDMDHENMFWYRQDPGLGLRLIYFSYDVKMKEKGDIPEGYSVSREKKERFSLILESASTNQTSMYLCASRGSTPTNEKLFFGSGTQLSVL.

The chain couples TRBV18 to TRBJ1-2; maybe TRBD1 (5 bases). Germline loops: CDR1 KGHSH, CDR2 LQKENI. Trimming removed 4 bases from V and 8 bases from J, with 29 bases in between. The CDR3 is 18 amino acids. CDR3 nucleotides: TGTGCCAGCTCACAGGACCGGGACCGGGCGACGCTCAGGTGGGGCTACACCTTC. Translation gives CASSQDRDRATLRWGYTF.